The 11 T cell receptor beta chains reported below all come from one sample, sequenced in a study of blood T cell repertoires in COVID-19 (dated by TCRdb to the early 2020s). Preparation of the library involved the immunoSEQ multiplex PCR assay. TCRdb holds this immuneACCESS table with in-frame rearrangements only. Some clones are missing; in checked studies, unresolved V genes explain under half, and the rest has no known cause. This sample lists approximately 170,000 clones; more than 90% were detected once. The ten most abundant clones make up about a sixth of the sample. The material sequenced was peripheral blood. These receptors were obtained from a man in his 60s with active or convalescent COVID-19.

This rearrangement joins TRBV14 to TRBJ1-2; TRBD1 aligns across 7 bases. Germline CDR1 is SGHDN and CDR2 is FVKESK. After removal of 2 bases from V and 0 bases from J, the junction contained 6 bases not matched to a gene. The CDR3 loop spans 16 amino acids. The CDR3 DNA reads TGTGCCAGCAGCCAAATAGGGGGACAGTCTAACTATGGCTACACCTTC. Translated: CASSQIGGQSNYGYTF.

With regard to this clone: The identical CDR3 is also encoded by other nucleotide sequences in the sample. The rearrangement joins TRBV19 to TRBJ2-3; the match to TRBD2 covers 9 bases. V shed 5 bases and J 0 bases; nucleotides not matched to a gene: 6. From germline, CDR1 is LNHDA and CDR2 SQIVND (reference sequence). The CDR3 has 16 residues. The DNA of the CDR3 is TGTGCCAGTAGTCCACGACTAGCGGTCAGCACAGATACGCAGTATTTT. This encodes CASSPRLAVSTDTQYF.

V and J are TRBV5-1 and TRBJ2-1; D remains ambiguous. V was shortened by 1 base and J by 4 bases, with 6 bases between the two germline ends. This CDR3 has 13 residues. The germline gives CDR1 SGHRS, CDR2 YFSETQ. The CDR3 region has the DNA TGCGCCAGCAGCTTGACAGAATACAATGAGCAGTTCTTC. Its protein is CASSLTEYNEQFF.

Remarks on this clone: The junction departs from germline at one end; a sequencing error may be responsible. The chain combines TRBV11-2 with TRBJ1-1; D is ambiguous. This CDR3 is 13 amino acids long. Germline V gene data show CDR1 as SGHAT and CDR2 as FQNNGV. The CDR3 nucleotides are TGTGCCAGCAGCTTAGATCAACAGTCTGAGGCTTTCTTT. Translation: CASSLDQQSEAFF.

The chain combines TRBV10-1 with TRBJ2-7; 11 nucleotides agree with TRBD2. CDR3 length: 15 amino acids. Germline-derived CDR1 and CDR2 are WNHNN and SYGVQD (reference sequence). With V trimmed by 3 bases and J by 7 bases, 8 bases remained unmatched. CDR3 sequence (DNA): TGCGCCAGCAGTGAAGGGACTAGCGGAGATGGGGAGCAGTACTTC. Protein product: CASSEGTSGDGEQYF.

V usage is TRBV7-9 and J usage is TRBJ2-7, with a weak D call TRBD1 (7 bases). Trimming removed 11 bases from V and 3 bases from J, with 17 bases in between. The CDR3 totals 13 residues. The germline gives CDR1 SEHNR, CDR2 FQNEAQ (reference sequence). The CDR3, as DNA: TGTGCCGGACAGGAGGGGGTTTTCTACGAGCAGTACTTC. It is translated as CAGQEGVFYEQYF.

The chain combines TRBV5-1 with TRBJ1-2; weak D call: TRBD1 (5 bases). The CDR3 has 12 residues. Looked up from germline, CDR1 is SGHRS and CDR2 is YFSETQ. Trimming took off 3 bases at V and 8 bases at J, with 11 bases between the two ends. The chain's CDR3 is CASSSQGDGYTF. Here the CDR3 DNA reads TGCGCCAGCAGCTCGCAGGGTGACGGCTACACCTTC.

The V call is TRBV18, the J call TRBJ1-2; D not certain. Germline CDR1 KGHSH, CDR2 LQKENI. This CDR3 region has 13 residues. V was trimmed by 4 bases and J by 6 bases, leaving 12 bases between them. The CDR3 DNA reads TGTGCCAGCTCACTTAGTCGTCCGAATGGCTACACCTTC. Translated: CASSLSRPNGYTF.

This chain uses TRBV14 with TRBJ1-3; a weak D match, TRBD1 (5 bases). The CDR3 totals 16 residues. V was pared by 0 bases and J by 4 bases, with 13 bases between. The germline CDR1 and CDR2 sequences are SGHDN and FVKESK. CDR3 residues: CASSQEMTVGGNTIYF. The CDR3 DNA sequence: TGTGCCAGCAGCCAAGAAATGACAGTAGGAGGAAACACCATATATTTT.

The chain carries TRBV5-4 and TRBJ1-6, with a weak D call TRBD1 (5 bases). CDR1 and CDR2 from the germline V gene are SGHNT and YYREEE (reference sequence). The CDR3 covers 13 residues. Trimming stripped 2 bases from V and 13 bases from J, with 13 bases between. CDR3 in DNA: TGTGCCAGCAGCTTTTCAGGGTTTGGGCCCCTCCACTTT. It translates to CASSFSGFGPLHF.

V usage is TRBV7-6 and J usage is TRBJ2-1; TRBD1 aligns across 7 bases. Germline values: CDR1 SGHVS, CDR2 FNYEAQ. The CDR3 is 15 residues long. V lost 1 base, J lost 8 bases, and 8 bases stayed unmatched. The CDR3 protein is CASSLGQGRNYEQFF. CDR3 DNA sequence: TGTGCCAGCAGCTTAGGACAGGGTCGGAACTATGAGCAGTTCTTC.